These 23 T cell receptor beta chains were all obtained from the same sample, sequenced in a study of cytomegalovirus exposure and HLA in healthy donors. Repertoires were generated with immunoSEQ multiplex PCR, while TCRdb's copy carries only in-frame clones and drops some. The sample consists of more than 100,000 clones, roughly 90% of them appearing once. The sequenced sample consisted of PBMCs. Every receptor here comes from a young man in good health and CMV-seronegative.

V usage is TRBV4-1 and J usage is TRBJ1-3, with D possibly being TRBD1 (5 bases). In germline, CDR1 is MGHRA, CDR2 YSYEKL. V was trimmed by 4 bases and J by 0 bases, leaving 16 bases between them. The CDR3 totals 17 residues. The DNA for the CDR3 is TGCGCCAGCAGCCGCGGGGGGATTGTGTTCTCTGGAAACACCATATATTTT. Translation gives CASSRGGIVFSGNTIYF.

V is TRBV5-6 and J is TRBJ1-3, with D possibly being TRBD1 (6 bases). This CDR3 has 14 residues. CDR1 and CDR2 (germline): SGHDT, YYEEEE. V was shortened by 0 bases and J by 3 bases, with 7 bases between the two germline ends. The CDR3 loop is CASSLGGLGNTIYF. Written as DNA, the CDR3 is TGTGCCAGCAGCTTGGGGGGGCTTGGAAACACCATATATTTT.

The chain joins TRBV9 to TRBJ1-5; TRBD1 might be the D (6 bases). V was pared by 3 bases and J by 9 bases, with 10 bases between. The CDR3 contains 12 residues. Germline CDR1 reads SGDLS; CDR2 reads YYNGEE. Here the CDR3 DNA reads TGTGCCAGCAGCGCCCAGACAGGGCCCCAGCATTTT. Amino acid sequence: CASSAQTGPQHF.

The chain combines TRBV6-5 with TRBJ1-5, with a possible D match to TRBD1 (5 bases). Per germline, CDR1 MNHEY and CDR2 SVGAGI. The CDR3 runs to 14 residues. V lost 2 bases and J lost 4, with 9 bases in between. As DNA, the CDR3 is TGTGCCAGCAGTTACGGGGGGGGGAATCAGCCCCAGCATTTT. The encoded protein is CASSYGGGNQPQHF.

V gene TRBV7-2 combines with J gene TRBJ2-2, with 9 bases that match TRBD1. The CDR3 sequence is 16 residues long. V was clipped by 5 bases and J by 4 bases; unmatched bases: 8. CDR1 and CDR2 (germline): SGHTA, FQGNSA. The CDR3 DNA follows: TGTGCCAGCAGCGGCCGAACAGGGGGCGTCACCGGGGAGCTGTTTTTT. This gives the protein CASSGRTGGVTGELFF.

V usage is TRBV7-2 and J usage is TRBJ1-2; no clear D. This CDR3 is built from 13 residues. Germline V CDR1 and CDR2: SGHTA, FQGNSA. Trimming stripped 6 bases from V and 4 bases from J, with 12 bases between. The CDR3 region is CASRINTVYGYTF. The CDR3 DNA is TGTGCCAGCAGGATTAACACAGTCTATGGCTACACCTTC.

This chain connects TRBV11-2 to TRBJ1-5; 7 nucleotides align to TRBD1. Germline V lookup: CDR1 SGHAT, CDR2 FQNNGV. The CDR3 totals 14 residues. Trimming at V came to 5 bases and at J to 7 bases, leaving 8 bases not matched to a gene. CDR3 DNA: TGTGCCAGCAGCGTTACAGGGGTGGGACAGCCCCAGCATTTT. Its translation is CASSVTGVGQPQHF. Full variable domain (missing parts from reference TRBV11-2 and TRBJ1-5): EAGVAQSPRYKIIEKRQSVAFWCNPISGHATLYWYQQILGQGPKLLIQFQNNGVVDDSQLPKDRFSAERLKGVDSTLKIQPAKLEDSAVYLCASSVTGVGQPQHFGDGTRLSIL.

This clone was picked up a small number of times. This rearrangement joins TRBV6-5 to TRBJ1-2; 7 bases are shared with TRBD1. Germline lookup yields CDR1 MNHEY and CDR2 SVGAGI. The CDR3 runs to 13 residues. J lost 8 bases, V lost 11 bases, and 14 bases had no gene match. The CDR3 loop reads CAAKGGGMWGYTF. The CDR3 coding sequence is TGTGCCGCAAAAGGGGGCGGGATGTGGGGCTACACCTTC.

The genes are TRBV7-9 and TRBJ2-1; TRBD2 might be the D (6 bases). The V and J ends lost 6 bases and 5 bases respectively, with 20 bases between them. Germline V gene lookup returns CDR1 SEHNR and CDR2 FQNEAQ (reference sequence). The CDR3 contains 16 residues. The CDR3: CASSTDSGFDNNEQFF. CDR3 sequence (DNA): TGTGCCAGCAGTACCGATAGCGGCTTTGACAACAATGAGCAGTTCTTC.

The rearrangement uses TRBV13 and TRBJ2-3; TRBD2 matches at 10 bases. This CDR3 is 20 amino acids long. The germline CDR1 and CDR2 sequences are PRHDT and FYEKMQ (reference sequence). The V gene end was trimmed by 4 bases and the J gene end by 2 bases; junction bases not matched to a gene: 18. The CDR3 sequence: CASSSSLSGGALLDTDTQYF. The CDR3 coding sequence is TGTGCCAGCAGCTCATCTCTGAGCGGGGGGGCCCTATTAGACACAGATACGCAGTATTTT.

The CDR3 sequence is CASSPLNGGLGRNEQFF. The CDR3 DNA is TGCGCCAGCAGCCCCCTAAATGGGGGACTAGGGAGAAATGAGCAGTTCTTC. This chain joins TRBV4-1 and TRBJ2-1, with 8 bases matching TRBD2. Losses at the gene ends were 4 bases for V and 7 bases for J; bases not matched to a gene: 15. This CDR3 contains 17 residues. In germline, CDR1 is MGHRA, CDR2 YSYEKL.

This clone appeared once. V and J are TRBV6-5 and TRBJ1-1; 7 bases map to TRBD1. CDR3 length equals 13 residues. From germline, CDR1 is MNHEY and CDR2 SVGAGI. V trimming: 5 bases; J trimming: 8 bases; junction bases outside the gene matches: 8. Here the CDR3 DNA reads TGTGCCAGCAGTCCCCGACAGGGCGCCGAAGCTTTCTTT. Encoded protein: CASSPRQGAEAFF.

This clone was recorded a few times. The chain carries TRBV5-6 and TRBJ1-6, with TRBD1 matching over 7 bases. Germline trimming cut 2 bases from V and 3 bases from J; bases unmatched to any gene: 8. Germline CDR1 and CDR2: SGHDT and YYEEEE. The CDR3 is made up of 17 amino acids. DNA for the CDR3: TGTGCCAGCAGCTTTACACACAGGGGAAACTATAATTCACCCCTCCACTTT. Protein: CASSFTHRGNYNSPLHF.

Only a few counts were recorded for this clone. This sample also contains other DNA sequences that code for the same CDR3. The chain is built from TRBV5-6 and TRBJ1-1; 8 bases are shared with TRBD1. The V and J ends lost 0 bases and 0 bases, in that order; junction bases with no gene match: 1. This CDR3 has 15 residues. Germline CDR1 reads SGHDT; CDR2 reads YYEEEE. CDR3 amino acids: CASSLDRGMNTEAFF. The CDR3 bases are TGTGCCAGCAGCTTGGACAGGGGGATGAACACTGAAGCTTTCTTT.

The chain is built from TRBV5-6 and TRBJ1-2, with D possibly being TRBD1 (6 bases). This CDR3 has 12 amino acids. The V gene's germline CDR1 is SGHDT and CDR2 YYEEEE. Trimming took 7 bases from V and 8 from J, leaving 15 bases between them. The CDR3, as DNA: TGTGCCAGCGAACAGGGCCTCGGAGGCTACACCTTC. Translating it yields CASEQGLGGYTF.

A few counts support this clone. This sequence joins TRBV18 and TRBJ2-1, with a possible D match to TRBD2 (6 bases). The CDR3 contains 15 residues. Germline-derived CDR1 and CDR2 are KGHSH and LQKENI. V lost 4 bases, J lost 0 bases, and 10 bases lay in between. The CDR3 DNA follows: TGTGCCAGCTCACTTCTAGCGTTCTCCTACAATGAGCAGTTCTTC. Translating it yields CASSLLAFSYNEQFF.

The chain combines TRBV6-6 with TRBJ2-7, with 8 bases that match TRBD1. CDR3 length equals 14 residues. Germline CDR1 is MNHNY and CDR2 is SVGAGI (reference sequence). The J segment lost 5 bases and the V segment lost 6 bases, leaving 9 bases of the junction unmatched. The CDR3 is CASRETGQGHEQYF. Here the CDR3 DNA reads TGTGCCAGCAGGGAAACCGGACAGGGCCACGAGCAGTACTTC.

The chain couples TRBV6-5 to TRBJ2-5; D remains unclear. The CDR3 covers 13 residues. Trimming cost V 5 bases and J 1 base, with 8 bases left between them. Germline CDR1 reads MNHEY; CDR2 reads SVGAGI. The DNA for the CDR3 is TGTGCCAGCAGTCGATCGGGCCAAGAGACCCAGTACTTC. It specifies CASSRSGQETQYF.

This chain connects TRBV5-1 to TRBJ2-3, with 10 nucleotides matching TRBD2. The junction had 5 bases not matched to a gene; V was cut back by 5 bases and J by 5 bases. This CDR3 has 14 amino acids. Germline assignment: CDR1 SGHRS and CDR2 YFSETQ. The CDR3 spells CASRLAGAGDTQYF. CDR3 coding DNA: TGCGCCAGCAGGCTAGCGGGAGCAGGAGATACGCAGTATTTT.

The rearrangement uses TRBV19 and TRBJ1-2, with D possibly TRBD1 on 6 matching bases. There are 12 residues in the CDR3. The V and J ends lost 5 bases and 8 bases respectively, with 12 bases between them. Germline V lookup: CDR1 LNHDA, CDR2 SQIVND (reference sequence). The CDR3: CASSDDRRGYTF. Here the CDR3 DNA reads TGTGCCAGTAGTGACGACAGGAGGGGCTACACCTTC.

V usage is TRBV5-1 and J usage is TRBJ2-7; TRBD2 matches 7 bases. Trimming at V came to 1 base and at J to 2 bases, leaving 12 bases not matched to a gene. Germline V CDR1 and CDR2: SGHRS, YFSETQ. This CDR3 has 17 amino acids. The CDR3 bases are TGCGCCAGCAGCTTGAGTCCTAGTGGCGGGAGTACCTACGAGCAGTACTTC. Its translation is CASSLSPSGGSTYEQYF.

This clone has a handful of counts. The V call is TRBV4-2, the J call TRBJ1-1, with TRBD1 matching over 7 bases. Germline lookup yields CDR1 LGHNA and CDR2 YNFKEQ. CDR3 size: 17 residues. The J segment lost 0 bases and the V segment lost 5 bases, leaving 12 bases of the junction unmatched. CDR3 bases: TGTGCCAGCAGCTCGCGTCCGGGACAGATGGTGAACACTGAAGCTTTCTTT. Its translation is CASSSRPGQMVNTEAFF.

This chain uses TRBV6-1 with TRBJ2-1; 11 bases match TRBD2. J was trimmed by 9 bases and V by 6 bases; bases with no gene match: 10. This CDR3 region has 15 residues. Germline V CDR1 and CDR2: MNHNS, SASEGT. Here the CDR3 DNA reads TGTGCCAGCAGGGCAATCGGGACTAGCGGAGGTGAGCAGTTCTTC. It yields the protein CASRAIGTSGGEQFF.